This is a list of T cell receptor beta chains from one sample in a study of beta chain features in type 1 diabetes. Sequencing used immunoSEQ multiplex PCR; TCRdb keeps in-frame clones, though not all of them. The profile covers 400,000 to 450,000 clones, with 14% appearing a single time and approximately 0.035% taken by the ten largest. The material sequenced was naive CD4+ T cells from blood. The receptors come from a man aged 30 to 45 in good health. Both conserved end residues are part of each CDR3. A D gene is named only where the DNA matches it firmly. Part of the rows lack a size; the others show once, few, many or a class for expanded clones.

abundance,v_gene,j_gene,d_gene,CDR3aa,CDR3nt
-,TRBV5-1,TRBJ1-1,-,CASSLAGQVNTEAFF,TGCGCCAGCAGCTTGGCCGGGCAGGTGAACACTGAAGCTTTCTTT
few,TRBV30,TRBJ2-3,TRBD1,CAWRETGELRDTQYF,TGTGCCTGGAGGGAGACAGGGGAATTGCGAGATACGCAGTATTTT
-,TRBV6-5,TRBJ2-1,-,CASSQTEGEQFF,TGTGCCAGCAGCCAGACAGAGGGTGAGCAGTTCTTC
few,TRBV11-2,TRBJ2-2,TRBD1,CASNKQGVTGELFF,TGTGCCAGCAACAAACAGGGGGTCACCGGGGAGCTGTTTTTT
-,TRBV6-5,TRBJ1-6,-,CASSDWDGNSPLHF,TGTGCCAGCAGCGATTGGGATGGGAATTCACCCCTCCACTTT
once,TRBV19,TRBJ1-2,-,CATETGQGGYTF,TGTGCCACCGAAACAGGGCAAGGGGGCTACACCTTC
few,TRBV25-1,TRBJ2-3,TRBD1,CASSEPTGGYTDTQYF,TGTGCCAGCAGTGAACCAACAGGGGGGTACACAGATACGCAGTATTTT
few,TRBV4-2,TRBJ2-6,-,CASSQVGSRPGANVLTF,TGTGCCAGCAGCCAAGTTGGCAGTCGGCCGGGGGCCAACGTCCTGACTTTC
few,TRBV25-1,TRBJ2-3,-,CASSEGGSPSQYF,TGTGCCAGCAGTGAAGGGGGAAGTCCTTCGCAGTATTTT
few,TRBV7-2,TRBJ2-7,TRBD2,CASSLEGLEYYEQYF,TGTGCCAGCAGCTTAGAGGGACTAGAATACTACGAGCAGTACTTC